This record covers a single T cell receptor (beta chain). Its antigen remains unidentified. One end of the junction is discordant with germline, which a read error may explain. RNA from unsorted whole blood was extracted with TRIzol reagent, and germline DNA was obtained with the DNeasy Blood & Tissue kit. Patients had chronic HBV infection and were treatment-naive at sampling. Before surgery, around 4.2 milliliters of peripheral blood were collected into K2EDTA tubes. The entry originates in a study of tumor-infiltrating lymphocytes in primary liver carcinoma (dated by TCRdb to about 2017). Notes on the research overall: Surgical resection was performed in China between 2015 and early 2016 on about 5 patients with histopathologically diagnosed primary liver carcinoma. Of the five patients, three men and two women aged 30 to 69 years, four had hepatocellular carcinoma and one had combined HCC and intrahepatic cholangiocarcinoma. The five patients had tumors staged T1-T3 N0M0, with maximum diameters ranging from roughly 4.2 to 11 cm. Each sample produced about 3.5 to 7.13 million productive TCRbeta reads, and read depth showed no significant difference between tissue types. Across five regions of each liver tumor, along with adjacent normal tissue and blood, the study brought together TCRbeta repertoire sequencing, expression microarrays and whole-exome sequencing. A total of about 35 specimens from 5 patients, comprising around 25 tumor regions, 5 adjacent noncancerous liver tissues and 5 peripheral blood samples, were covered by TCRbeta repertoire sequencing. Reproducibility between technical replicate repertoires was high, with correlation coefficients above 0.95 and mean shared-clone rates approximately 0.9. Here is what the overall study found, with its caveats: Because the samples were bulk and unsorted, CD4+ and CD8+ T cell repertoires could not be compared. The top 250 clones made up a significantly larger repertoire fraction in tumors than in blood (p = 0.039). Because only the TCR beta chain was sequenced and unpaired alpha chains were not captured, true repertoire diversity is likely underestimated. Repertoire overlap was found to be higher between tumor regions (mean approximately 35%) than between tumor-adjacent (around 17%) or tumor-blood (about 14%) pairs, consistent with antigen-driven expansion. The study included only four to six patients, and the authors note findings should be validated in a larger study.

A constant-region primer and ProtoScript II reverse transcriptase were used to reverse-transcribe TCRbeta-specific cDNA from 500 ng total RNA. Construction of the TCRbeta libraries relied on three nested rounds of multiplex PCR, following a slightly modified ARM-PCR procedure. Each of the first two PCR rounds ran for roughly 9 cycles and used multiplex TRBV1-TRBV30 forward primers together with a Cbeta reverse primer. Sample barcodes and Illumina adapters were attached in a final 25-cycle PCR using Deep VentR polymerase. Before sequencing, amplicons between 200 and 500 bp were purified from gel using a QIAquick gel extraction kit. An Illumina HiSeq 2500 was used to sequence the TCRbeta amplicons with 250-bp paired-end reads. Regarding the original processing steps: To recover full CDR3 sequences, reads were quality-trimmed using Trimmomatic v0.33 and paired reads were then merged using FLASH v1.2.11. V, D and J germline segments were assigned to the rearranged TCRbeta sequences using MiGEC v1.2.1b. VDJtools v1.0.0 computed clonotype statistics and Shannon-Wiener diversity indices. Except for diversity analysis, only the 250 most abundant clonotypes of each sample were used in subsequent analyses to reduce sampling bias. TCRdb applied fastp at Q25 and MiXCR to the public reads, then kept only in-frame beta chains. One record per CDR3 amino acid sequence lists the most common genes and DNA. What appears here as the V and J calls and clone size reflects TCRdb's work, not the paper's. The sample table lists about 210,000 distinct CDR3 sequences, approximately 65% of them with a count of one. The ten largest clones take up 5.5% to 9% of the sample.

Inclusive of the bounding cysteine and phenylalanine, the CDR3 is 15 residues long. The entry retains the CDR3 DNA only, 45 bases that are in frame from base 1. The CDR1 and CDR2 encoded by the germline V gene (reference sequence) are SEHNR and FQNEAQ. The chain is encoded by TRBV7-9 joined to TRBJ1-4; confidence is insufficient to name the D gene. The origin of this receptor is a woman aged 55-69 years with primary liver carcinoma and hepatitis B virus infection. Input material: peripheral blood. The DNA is TGTGCCAGCAGCCTAGCGCGGATGCGTGATGAAAAACTGTTTTTT. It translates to CASSLARMRDEKLFF.